Listed below are T cell receptor beta chains from one sample, sequenced in a study of blood T cell repertoires in COVID-19. Only in-frame clones appear in the TCRdb table, and some are missing; sequencing was by immunoSEQ multiplex PCR. Counted here are hundreds of thousands of clones, 88% occurring once; the ten biggest clones make up 0.95% to 1%. Input material: peripheral blood. The receptor source for this set is a woman aged 40 to 50 who had recovered from COVID-19. CDR3s include the opening cysteine and the closing phenylalanine or tryptophan.

J | V | CDR3
TRBJ1-1 | TRBV30 | CAWRPDRVMNTEAFF
TRBJ2-3 | TRBV7-9 | CASSLGGRATDTQYF
TRBJ2-1 | TRBV29-1 | CSVEGWHGQFF
TRBJ1-5 | TRBV3-1/TRBV3-2 | CASSQLHGSNQPQHF
TRBJ2-7 | TRBV7-9 | CASSTGQGWYEQYF
TRBJ2-7 | TRBV9 | CASSPRGTGPYEQYF
TRBJ1-2 | TRBV5-1 | CASSLGPGPNYGYTF
TRBJ1-1 | TRBV5-6 | CASSRDRGPEAFF
TRBJ1-2 | TRBV7-2 | CASSPSAAPHGYTF
TRBJ1-2 | TRBV6-5 | CASSYRAGTGFRGYTF
TRBJ2-2 | TRBV30 | CARSGPSNTGELFF
TRBJ2-1 | TRBV6-6 | CASTATGVGVGEQFF
TRBJ2-1 | TRBV6-5 | CASETSGRGEQFF
TRBJ1-2 | TRBV12-3/TRBV12-4 | CASSLALRGGYTF
TRBJ1-3 | TRBV5-4 | CASSSQGGEKGSGNTIYF
TRBJ1-1 | TRBV5-4 | CASSLVLDSRLFF
TRBJ1-2 | TRBV18 | CASSLDRTGYTF
TRBJ1-6 | TRBV27 | CASSFGVRGNSPLHF
TRBJ1-5 | TRBV25-1 | CASSAPDRGPNQPQHF
TRBJ1-2 | TRBV7-2 | CASSLGGGGGYGYTF
TRBJ2-1 | TRBV7-2 | CASSLLGQGNNEQFF
TRBJ2-5 | TRBV5-1 | CASSPQGLGVETQYF
TRBJ2-3 | TRBV19 | CASSIGGGSTDTQYF
TRBJ2-3 | TRBV11-3 | CASSPGGSRTDTQYF
TRBJ2-1 | TRBV29-1 | CSVGGLAESSYNEQFF
TRBJ2-1 | TRBV11-3 | CASSLESGRANEQFF
TRBJ1-2 | TRBV10-3 | CAISDPGQAYGYTF
TRBJ1-5 | TRBV7-9 | CASSAGTGARPQHF
TRBJ2-7 | TRBV13 | CASTQGGGALEQYF
TRBJ2-7 | TRBV7-8 | CASSPAPAGEQYF
TRBJ2-5 | TRBV4-2 | CASSRGLAGTQETQYF
TRBJ2-1 | TRBV3-1/TRBV3-2 | CASSATGGQFF
TRBJ2-3 | TRBV9 | CASSVVGSTDTQYF
TRBJ2-2 | TRBV7-8 | CASSAGPWTGELFF
TRBJ1-2 | TRBV21-1 | CASSMWGQGRGYTF
TRBJ1-2 | TRBV10-3 | CAISDPTEYLAYGYTF
TRBJ2-1 | TRBV4-1 | CASSHPVLAGGKTYNEQFF
TRBJ1-1 | TRBV5-1 | CASSPVEAFF
TRBJ1-3 | TRBV30 | CAWSAQGIAGNTIYF
TRBJ2-3 | TRBV5-1 | CASRSGTSGRKADTQYF
TRBJ2-3 | TRBV28 | CASSRRVGPTDTQYF
TRBJ2-3 | TRBV18 | CASSGQLTDTQYF
TRBJ1-1 | TRBV19 | CASTRGAVNTEAFF
TRBJ2-3 | TRBV11-3 | CASSPGTSGAWDTQYF
TRBJ2-6 | TRBV5-8 | CASSSPGTSQRANVLTF
TRBJ2-5 | TRBV5-4 | CASSGGAQETQYF
TRBJ2-7 | TRBV5-1 | CASSLQGRYEQYF
TRBJ1-1 | TRBV10-1 | CASSVAGKDTEAFF